The next 19 T cell receptor beta chains were all read from a single sample in a study of blood T cell repertoires in COVID-19. The data were produced by immunoSEQ multiplex PCR, yet TCRdb's version contains in-frame clones alone and is incomplete. The profile shows around 150,000 clones, 78% of them singletons. Sequencing used peripheral blood. The receptors stem from a woman at least 80 years old with acute or convalescent COVID-19.

This chain uses TRBV4-2 with TRBJ2-5; 9 bases are shared with TRBD2. This CDR3 has 18 amino acids. The germline CDR1 and CDR2 sequences are LGHNA and YNFKEQ. Trimming cost V 3 bases and J 5 bases; bases outside gene matches: 16. The CDR3, as DNA: TGTGCCAGCAGCCAGGGGGGGCTAGCGGGAAGGAGGGGGGAGACCCAGTACTTC. As protein: CASSQGGLAGRRGETQYF.

The chain's CDR3 is CASTEWTSGRSEQYF. In nucleotides, the CDR3 is TGTGCCAGCACCGAGTGGACTAGCGGGAGAAGCGAGCAGTACTTC. This chain connects TRBV27 to TRBJ2-7; 13 bases align to TRBD2. Germline-derived CDR1 and CDR2 are MNHEY and SMNVEV (reference sequence). V trimming: 7 bases; J trimming: 6 bases; junction bases outside the gene matches: 9. This CDR3 has 15 residues.

The rearrangement uses TRBV6-5 and TRBJ2-7; tentative D call: TRBD1 (6 bases). This CDR3 region has 11 residues. CDR1 is MNHEY and CDR2 is SVGAGI in the germline V gene. V was shortened by 5 bases and J by 7 bases, with 9 bases between the two germline ends. The CDR3 bases are TGTGCCAGCAGTACAGGGTGGGAGCAGTACTTC. This codes for CASSTGWEQYF.

J is TRBJ1-1 and V is TRBV3-1 (or the pseudogene TRBV3-2); D remains ambiguous. Trimming removed 0 bases at V and 7 bases at J, with 12 bases between. The CDR3 totals 14 residues. Germline V lookup: CDR1 LGHDT, CDR2 YNNKEL (reference sequence). The CDR3 region is CASSQDQAQVEAFF. CDR3 in DNA: TGTGCCAGCAGCCAAGATCAGGCGCAGGTTGAAGCTTTCTTT.

The V and J genes are TRBV19 and TRBJ2-5; D may be TRBD2 (6 bases). Germline V CDR1 and CDR2: LNHDA, SQIVND (reference sequence). The V and J ends lost 3 bases and 2 bases respectively, with 13 bases between them. There are 15 residues in the CDR3. Here the CDR3 reads CASSIRRGGQETQYF. The CDR3 DNA reads TGTGCCAGTAGTATTCGGAGGGGAGGTCAAGAGACCCAGTACTTC.

The chain recombines TRBV9 with TRBJ1-5; 8 bases are shared with TRBD1. The V segment lost 0 bases and the J segment 1 base; nucleotides outside the gene matches: 9. Per the germline V gene, CDR1 is SGDLS and CDR2 is YYNGEE. This CDR3 spans 18 amino acids. CDR3 loop: CASSVVSGGDRSNQPQHF. CDR3 DNA: TGTGCCAGCAGCGTAGTGTCAGGGGGCGATAGAAGCAATCAGCCCCAGCATTTT.

Only a few counts were recorded for this clone. The rearrangement uses TRBV27 and TRBJ1-2, with D possibly matching TRBD1 (6 bases). Germline lookup yields CDR1 MNHEY and CDR2 SMNVEV (reference sequence). V was trimmed by 4 bases and J by 4 bases, leaving 16 bases between them. This CDR3 is built from 15 residues. The CDR3 DNA is TGTGCCAGCAGTTCCAGGGGCCCCACCTCCTATGGCTACACCTTC. It codes for CASSSRGPTSYGYTF.

The rearrangement links TRBV3-1 (or the pseudogene TRBV3-2) to TRBJ2-2; 11 bases map to TRBD1. The CDR3 length is 17 residues. V was clipped by 2 bases and J by 6 bases; unmatched bases: 8. Germline V gene lookup returns CDR1 LGHDT and CDR2 YNNKEL (reference sequence). CDR3 DNA sequence: TGTGCCAGCAGCCAAACACCCTGGGACAGGGGGTCCGGGGAGCTGTTTTTT. It translates to CASSQTPWDRGSGELFF.

In this sample, this clone turned up once. The gene calls are TRBV5-1 and TRBJ1-6; 7 bases are shared with TRBD1. V lost 5 bases to trimming and J lost 0 bases; unmatched junction nucleotides: 5. The germline V gene encodes CDR1 SGHRS and CDR2 YFSETQ. This CDR3 is built from 16 residues. CDR3 coding DNA: TGCGCCAGCAGTGGACAGGCGAGCTCCTATAATTCACCCCTCCACTTT. It encodes CASSGQASSYNSPLHF.

This sequence joins TRBV12-3 or TRBV12-4 and TRBJ1-1; TRBD1 agrees at 7 bases. This CDR3 has 13 residues. V was pared by 6 bases and J by 3 bases, with 4 bases of the junction left unmatched. In nucleotides, the CDR3 is TGTGCCAGCAGCCGTACAGGGGACACTGAAGCTTTCTTT. Its translation is CASSRTGDTEAFF.

The chain uses TRBV7-9 and TRBJ2-6; D call uncertain. Trimming shortened V by 1 base and J by 2 bases, and 6 bases separated the two germline ends. The CDR3 runs 15 residues. Germline V gives CDR1 SEHNR, CDR2 FQNEAQ (reference sequence). The CDR3, as DNA: TGTGCCAGCAGCTTAGGACAAGCTGGGGCCAACGTCCTGACTTTC. Amino acid sequence: CASSLGQAGANVLTF.

The V gene is TRBV5-4, the J gene TRBJ2-1, with 9 bases aligning to TRBD2. J gave up 10 bases and V 2 bases, and 7 bases lay outside the gene matches. The CDR3 consists of 14 residues. Germline values: CDR1 SGHNT, CDR2 YYREEE (reference sequence). The CDR3 DNA is TGTGCCAGCAGCTTTACTATTAGCGGGGGAGAGCAGTTCTTC. Amino acid sequence: CASSFTISGGEQFF.

The chain carries TRBV4-1 and TRBJ1-6; the D is unclear. Germline CDR1 reads MGHRA; CDR2 reads YSYEKL. Trimming removed 3 bases from V and 10 bases from J, with 10 bases in between. CDR3 length: 13 amino acids. The CDR3 coding sequence is TGCGCCAGCAGCCACCCGGGAATCTCACCCCTCCACTTT. Residues: CASSHPGISPLHF.

The chain recombines TRBV4-1 with TRBJ2-2; 10 bases are a match to TRBD2. This CDR3 is built from 16 residues. Germline V gene lookup returns CDR1 MGHRA and CDR2 YSYEKL. V was clipped by 4 bases and J by 0 bases; unmatched bases: 2. CDR3 DNA sequence: TGCGCCAGCAGCCCGCTAGCGGGGGCGAACACCGGGGAGCTGTTTTTT. Translated: CASSPLAGANTGELFF.

This clone was found once. The chain has TRBV7-9 and TRBJ1-1, with D possibly being TRBD1 (6 bases). V gave up 3 bases and J gave up 2 bases, with 10 bases separating them. Germline loops: CDR1 SEHNR, CDR2 FQNEAQ (reference sequence). The CDR3 covers 14 residues. CDR3 protein: CASSFTGTNTEAFF. The CDR3 coding sequence is TGTGCCAGCAGCTTCACAGGGACAAACACTGAAGCTTTCTTT.

The gene calls are TRBV30 and TRBJ1-1, with a weak D call TRBD1 (5 bases). V dropped 3 bases and J dropped 2 bases, with 13 bases sitting between them. Per the germline V gene, CDR1 is GTSNPN and CDR2 is SVGIG (reference sequence). The CDR3 length is 14 residues. Here the CDR3 DNA reads TGTGCCTGGAGCCGCGGCAGGGTTAACACTGAAGCTTTCTTT. Protein product: CAWSRGRVNTEAFF.

The J gene is TRBJ2-7, the V gene TRBV7-3; TRBD2 agrees at 8 bases. Germline CDR1 and CDR2: SGHTA and FQGTGA. The CDR3 covers 15 residues. The V segment lost 5 bases and the J segment 0 bases; nucleotides outside the gene matches: 6. CDR3 loop: CASSQLAVSSYEQYF. CDR3 coding DNA: TGTGCCAGCAGCCAACTAGCGGTTAGCTCCTACGAGCAGTACTTC. Combining the CDR3 with reference TRBV7-3 and TRBJ2-7 gives the whole variable domain GAGVSQTPSNKVTEKGKYVELRCDPISGHTALYWYRQSLGQGPEFLIYFQGTGAADDSGLPNDRFFAVRPEGSVSTLKIQRTERGDSAVYLCASSQLAVSSYEQYFGPGTRLTVT.

The CDR3 here is CASSFDRVKTGELFF. CDR3 nucleotides: TGTGCCAGCAGCTTCGACAGGGTGAAAACCGGGGAGCTGTTTTTT. The chain couples TRBV5-6 to TRBJ2-2; 7 positions match TRBD1. The CDR3 covers 15 residues. The junction had 6 bases not matched to a gene; V was cut back by 2 bases and J by 5 bases. Germline V gene data show CDR1 as SGHDT and CDR2 as YYEEEE.

This clone was observed a few times. The sample contains more than one DNA sequence encoding this CDR3. The rearrangement links TRBV6-6 to TRBJ1-1; D might be TRBD1 (5 bases). The CDR3 loop spans 13 amino acids. Germline CDR1 reads MNHNY; CDR2 reads SVGAGI (reference sequence). V lost 6 bases to trimming and J lost 1 base, with 9 bases between them. This CDR3 is CASSRRANTEAFF. The CDR3 nucleotides are TGTGCCAGCAGCCGCAGGGCGAACACTGAAGCTTTCTTT.